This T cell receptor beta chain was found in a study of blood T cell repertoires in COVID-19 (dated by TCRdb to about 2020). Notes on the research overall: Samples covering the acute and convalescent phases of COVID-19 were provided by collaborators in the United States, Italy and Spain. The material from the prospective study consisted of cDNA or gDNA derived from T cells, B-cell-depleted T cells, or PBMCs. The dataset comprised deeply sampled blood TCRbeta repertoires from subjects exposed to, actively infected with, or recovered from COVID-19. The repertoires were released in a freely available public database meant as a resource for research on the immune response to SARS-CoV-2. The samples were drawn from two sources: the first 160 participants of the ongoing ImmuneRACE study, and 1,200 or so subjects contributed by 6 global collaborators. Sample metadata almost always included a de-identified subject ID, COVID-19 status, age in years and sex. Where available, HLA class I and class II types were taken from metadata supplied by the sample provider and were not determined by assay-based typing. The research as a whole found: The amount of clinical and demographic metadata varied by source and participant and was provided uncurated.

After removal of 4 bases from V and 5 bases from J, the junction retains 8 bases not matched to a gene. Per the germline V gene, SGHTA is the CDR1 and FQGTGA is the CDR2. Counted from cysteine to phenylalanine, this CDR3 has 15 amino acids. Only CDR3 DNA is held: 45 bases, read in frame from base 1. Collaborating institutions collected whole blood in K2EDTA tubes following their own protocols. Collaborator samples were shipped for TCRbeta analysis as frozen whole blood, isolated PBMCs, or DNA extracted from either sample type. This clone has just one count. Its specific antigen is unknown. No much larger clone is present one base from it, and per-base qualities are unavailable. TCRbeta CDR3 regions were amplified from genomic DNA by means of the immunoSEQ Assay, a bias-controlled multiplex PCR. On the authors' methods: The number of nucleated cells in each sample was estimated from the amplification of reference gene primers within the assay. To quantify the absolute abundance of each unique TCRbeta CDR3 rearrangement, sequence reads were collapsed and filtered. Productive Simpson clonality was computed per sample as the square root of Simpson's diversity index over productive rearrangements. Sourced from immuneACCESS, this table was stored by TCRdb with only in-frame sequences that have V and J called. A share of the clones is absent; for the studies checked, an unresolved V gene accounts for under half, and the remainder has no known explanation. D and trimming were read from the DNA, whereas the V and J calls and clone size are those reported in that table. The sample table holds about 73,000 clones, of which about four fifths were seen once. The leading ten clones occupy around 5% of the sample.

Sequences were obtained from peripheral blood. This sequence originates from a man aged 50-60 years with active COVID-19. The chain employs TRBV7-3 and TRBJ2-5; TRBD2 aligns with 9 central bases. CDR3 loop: CASSSRSGSGETQYF. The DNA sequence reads TGTGCCAGCAGCTCCCGTAGCGGGAGTGGCGAGACCCAGTACTTC.